Below, 18 T cell receptor beta chains from the same sample are listed, as sequenced in a study of T cells in Graves' hyperthyroidism and ophthalmopathy. TCR beta CDR3 region amplification was performed from RNA transcripts. The HTBI primer set drove a first-round RT-PCR of the TCR CDR3. TCRdb reanalysed the multiplex PCR reads using MiXCR and keeps one entry per CDR3 protein. The table includes 500,000 to 650,000 distinct CDR3 sequences, roughly 15% detected once. The sample was blood. These receptors were obtained from a woman between 45 and 60 years old with Graves' ophthalmopathy.

This clonotype was counted at least ten times. The chain recombines TRBV27 with TRBJ1-6; possible D gene TRBD1, 6 bases. The CDR3 totals 17 residues. The V gene's germline CDR1 is MNHEY and CDR2 SMNVEV (reference sequence). Trimming cost V 0 bases and J 7 bases, with 16 bases left between them. CDR3: CASSLSTKGGLNSPLHF. CDR3 bases: TGTGCCAGCAGTTTATCCACAAAAGGGGGTCTGAATTCACCCCTCCACTTT.

At least ten counts were recorded for this clonotype. V and J are TRBV24-1 and TRBJ2-1, with TRBD2 identical over 8 bases. The CDR3 contains 15 residues. Germline V gene data show CDR1 as KGHDR and CDR2 as SFDVKD. After removal of 3 bases from V and 6 bases from J, the junction contained 6 bases not matched to a gene. The CDR3 sequence: CATSDTAGGRNEQFF. The CDR3 region has the DNA TGTGCCACCAGTGATACGGCGGGAGGACGCAATGAGCAGTTCTTC.

For the CDR3, the DNA is TGTGCCAGCAGTCCGCTGTCTGACAGGGTCCGCGACACCGGGGAGCTGTTTTTT. The encoded protein is CASSPLSDRVRDTGELFF. The chain is built from TRBV28 and TRBJ2-2, with TRBD1 matching over 7 bases. Germline CDR1 reads MDHEN; CDR2 reads SYDVKM. Losses at the gene ends were 5 bases for V and 3 bases for J; bases not matched to a gene: 15. The CDR3 is made up of 18 amino acids.

This clonotype has ten or more counts. The rearrangement uses TRBV28 and TRBJ1-5; no definite D call. V was trimmed by 5 bases and J by 0 bases, leaving 14 bases between them. Looked up from germline, CDR1 is MDHEN and CDR2 is SYDVKM. The CDR3 covers 16 residues. CDR3 DNA: TGTGCCAGCAGTCATAAAACTTATTATAGCAATCAGCCCCAGCATTTT. Its translation is CASSHKTYYSNQPQHF.

There are a few counts of this clonotype. The chain uses TRBV4-1 and TRBJ1-1; TRBD1 matches 8 bases. CDR1 is MGHRA and CDR2 is YSYEKL in the germline V gene. V trimming: 3 bases; J trimming: 2 bases; junction bases outside the gene matches: 8. The CDR3 extends over 16 amino acids. The DNA of the CDR3 is TGCGCCAGCAGCCACCTTGGACAGGGAACTAACACTGAAGCTTTCTTT. Translating gives CASSHLGQGTNTEAFF.

The V and J genes are TRBV6-1 and TRBJ2-1; 14 bases are shared with TRBD2. There are 16 residues in the CDR3. V gave up 6 bases and J gave up 5 bases; unmatched junction bases: 6. Germline V gene data show CDR1 as MNHNS and CDR2 as SASEGT. The CDR3 DNA follows: TGTGCCAGCAGACGCCGACTAGCGGGAGGGCACAATGAGCAGTTCTTC. It specifies CASRRRLAGGHNEQFF.

This clonotype came up many times. The V gene is TRBV9, the J gene TRBJ1-1, with D unresolved. Deletions cut 3 bases from V and 5 bases from J, with 14 bases between. The length of the CDR3 is 14 residues. Germline V gene sequence: CDR1 SGDLS, CDR2 YYNGEE. CDR3 nucleotide sequence: TGTGCCAGCAGCGAGAACCCTCGGATGACTGAAGCTTTCTTT. It codes for CASSENPRMTEAFF.

In this sample, this clonotype turned up many times. V and J are TRBV28 and TRBJ1-3; D not certain. The length of the CDR3 is 16 residues. V was pared by 4 bases and J by 1 base, with 14 bases between. CDR1 MDHEN and CDR2 SYDVKM come from the germline V gene. The CDR3 loop reads CASSSPTTSSGNTIYF. The CDR3 nucleotides read TGTGCCAGCAGTTCTCCTACAACAAGTTCTGGAAACACCATATATTTT.

This clonotype turned up a few times. The chain carries TRBV6-2 or TRBV6-3 and TRBJ2-2, with 12 bases matching TRBD2. The V gene's germline CDR1 is MNHEY and CDR2 SVGEGT. The V gene end was trimmed by 2 bases and the J gene end by 4 bases; junction bases not matched to a gene: 2. The CDR3 spans 16 residues. CDR3 sequence (DNA): TGTGCCAGCAGTTACAGACTAGCGGGAGTCACCGGGGAGCTGTTTTTT. As protein: CASSYRLAGVTGELFF.

This clonotype was detected ten times or more. The chain uses TRBV6-1 and TRBJ1-2, with a weak D call TRBD1 (5 bases). This CDR3 has 14 amino acids. CDR1 and CDR2 from the germline V gene are MNHNS and SASEGT. The germline V and J ends were trimmed by 6 bases and 4 bases, with 15 bases remaining between them. The CDR3 DNA reads as TGTGCCAGCAGCCAGACAGACAGCTTCTATGGCTACACCTTC. Its protein product is CASSQTDSFYGYTF.

This clonotype was seen just once. The V and J genes are TRBV2 and TRBJ2-7; D is unresolved. The germline V and J ends were trimmed by 1 base and 0 bases, with 10 bases remaining between them. Germline CDR1 reads SNHLY; CDR2 reads FYNNEI. This CDR3 spans 15 amino acids. The CDR3 spells CASSEEYPYSYEQYF. The CDR3 DNA reads as TGTGCCAGCAGTGAAGAGTACCCGTACTCCTACGAGCAGTACTTC.

This clonotype was found many times. V usage is TRBV18 and J usage is TRBJ1-1, with a weak D call TRBD1 (6 bases). The CDR3 length is 14 residues. Trimming pared 4 bases from V and 4 bases from J, leaving 13 bases between. Germline lookup yields CDR1 KGHSH and CDR2 LQKENI. The CDR3, as DNA: TGTGCCAGCTCACGGCCGGGGGCTAGCACTGAAGCTTTCTTT. This translates into CASSRPGASTEAFF.

For this clonotype: A much bigger clone sits one base away, suggesting this may be a read error. The chain uses TRBV29-1 and TRBJ1-1; perhaps TRBD1 as D (6 bases). Germline V CDR1 and CDR2: SQVTM, ANQGSEA. V shed 3 bases and J shed 4 bases, with 21 bases lying between them. CDR3 length: 16 amino acids. The CDR3 nucleotides read TGCAGCGTTGAGCCCCCGGCAGGGGCAATGTTCACTGAAGCTTTCTTT. Its translation: CSVEPPAGAMFTEAFF. The whole variable domain, filled in from reference TRBV29-1 and TRBJ1-1, reads SAVISQKPSRDICQRGTSLTIQCQVDSQVTMMFWYRQQPGQSLTLIATANQGSEATYESGFVIDKFPISRPNLTFSTLTVSNMSPEDSSIYLCSVEPPAGAMFTEAFFGQGTRLTVV.

This clonotype was found many times. V and J are TRBV6-2 or TRBV6-3 and TRBJ1-5, with D possibly being TRBD1 (6 bases). Germline CDR1 is MNHEY and CDR2 is SVGEGT. With 7 bases removed from V and 3 bases from J, the gap between germline ends came to 19 bases. This CDR3 comprises 16 residues. The CDR3 nucleotides are TGTGCCAGCACCGAAGCCCGGGACACCATCAATCAGCCCCAGCATTTT. Translating it yields CASTEARDTINQPQHF.

This clonotype appeared many times. The genes are TRBV20-1 and TRBJ1-1; a weak D match, TRBD1 (5 bases). CDR1 DFQATT and CDR2 SNEGSKA come from the germline V gene (reference sequence). Between the trimmed V and J ends, which lost 2 bases and 0 bases, there was a span of 13 bases. This CDR3 is built from 15 residues. CDR3 region: CSARRGWGMNTEAFF. The CDR3 DNA is TGCAGTGCTAGACGGGGGTGGGGCATGAACACTGAAGCTTTCTTT.

The sample holds many counts of this clonotype. In nucleotides, the CDR3 is TGTGCCAGCGGGACTAGCGGGAGGGTCAATGAGCAGTTCTTC. Its protein product is CASGTSGRVNEQFF. This sequence joins TRBV28 and TRBJ2-1; 16 nucleotides agree with TRBD2. The CDR3 contains 14 residues. The trim removed 8 bases at V and 6 bases at J, leaving 1 base unmatched. Germline V CDR1 and CDR2: MDHEN, SYDVKM.

This clonotype was recorded a few times. The genes are TRBV9 and TRBJ2-1; possibly TRBD1 or TRBD2 for D (5 bases each). The CDR3 is 16 amino acids. Germline lookup yields CDR1 SGDLS and CDR2 YYNGEE. Trimming stripped 4 bases from V and 6 bases from J, with 20 bases between. CDR3 coding DNA: TGTGCCAGCAGCCAATTCCCCCAGGGAGTTTCCAATGAGCAGTTCTTC. Its protein product is CASSQFPQGVSNEQFF.

The chain joins TRBV20-1 to TRBJ2-6; TRBD1 aligns across 9 bases. J was trimmed by 0 bases and V by 4 bases; bases with no gene match: 7. The CDR3 runs to 17 residues. Germline assignment: CDR1 DFQATT and CDR2 SNEGSKA (reference sequence). For the CDR3, the DNA is TGCAGTGCTATTACACAGGGGGCCCTCTCTGGGGCCAACGTCCTGACTTTC. It is translated as CSAITQGALSGANVLTF.